This T cell receptor beta chain was sequenced in a study of chemoradiotherapy in HPV16-positive cancers. Study in general: A couple of HPV16-positive patients' cells yielded candidate HPV-specific clones and common motifs. General study findings and limits: Non-HPV-specific T cells did not expand in tumors during treatment, whereas candidate HPV-specific clones and E7-related motifs did.

The data were produced by immunoSEQ multiplex PCR, yet TCRdb's version contains in-frame clones alone and is incomplete. The profile shows about 8,700 clones, under 80% of them singletons. In regard to this clone: Its antigen remains unknown.

This CDR3 is built from 15 residues. V lost 2 bases and J lost 1; bases outside the gene matches: 3. Germline V CDR1 and CDR2: SGHAT, FQNNGV. Specimen collection occurred from a patient who underwent chemoradiotherapy. This clonotype was sampled from a human donor with HPV-associated anogenital cancer. The chain carries TRBV11-2 and TRBJ2-5; 8 nucleotides line up with TRBD2. The CDR3 DNA sequence: TGTGCCAGCAGCTTAACGGGAGGGTCCCAAGAGACCCAGTACTTC. Translated, it gives CASSLTGGSQETQYF. Full variable domain (rest looked up from reference TRBV11-2 and TRBJ2-5): EAGVAQSPRYKIIEKRQSVAFWCNPISGHATLYWYQQILGQGPKLLIQFQNNGVVDDSQLPKDRFSAERLKGVDSTLKIQPAKLEDSAVYLCASSLTGGSQETQYFGPGTRLLVL.